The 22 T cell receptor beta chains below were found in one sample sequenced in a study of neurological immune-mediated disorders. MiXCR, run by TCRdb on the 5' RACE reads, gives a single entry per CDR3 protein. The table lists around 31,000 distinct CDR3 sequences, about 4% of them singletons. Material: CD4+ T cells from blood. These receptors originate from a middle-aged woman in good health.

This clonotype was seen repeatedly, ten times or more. Written as DNA, the CDR3 is TGTGCCAGCAGCTATAGCCCAGATACGCAGTATTTT. Translated: CASSYSPDTQYF. The V call is TRBV7-9, the J call TRBJ2-3; D call uncertain. Germline V gives CDR1 SEHNR, CDR2 FQNEAQ (reference sequence). V was pared by 4 bases and J by 4 bases, with 6 bases between. The length of the CDR3 is 12 residues.

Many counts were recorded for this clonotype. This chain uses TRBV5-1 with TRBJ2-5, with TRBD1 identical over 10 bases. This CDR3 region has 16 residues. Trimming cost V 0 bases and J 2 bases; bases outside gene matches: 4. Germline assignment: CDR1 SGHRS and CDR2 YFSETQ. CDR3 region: CASSLEGQGRQETQYF. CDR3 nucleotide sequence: TGCGCCAGCAGCTTGGAGGGACAGGGGAGGCAAGAGACCCAGTACTTC.

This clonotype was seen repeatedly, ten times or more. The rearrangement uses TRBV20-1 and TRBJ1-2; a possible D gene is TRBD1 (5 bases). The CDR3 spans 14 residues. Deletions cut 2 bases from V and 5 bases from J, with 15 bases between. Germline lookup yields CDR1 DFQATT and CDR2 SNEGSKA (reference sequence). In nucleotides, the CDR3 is TGCAGTGCTAGATGGGAGGGGCGCGGGTATGGCTACACCTTC. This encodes CSARWEGRGYGYTF.

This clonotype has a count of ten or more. CDR3 nucleotide sequence: TGTGCCAGTAGTATCGGGACAGGGTACCAGCAGTACTTC. Residues: CASSIGTGYQQYF. V is TRBV19 and J is TRBJ2-7; the match to TRBD1 covers 9 bases. After removal of 3 bases from V and 8 bases from J, the junction contained 5 bases not matched to a gene. Germline V CDR1 and CDR2: LNHDA, SQIVND (reference sequence). The CDR3 loop spans 13 amino acids.

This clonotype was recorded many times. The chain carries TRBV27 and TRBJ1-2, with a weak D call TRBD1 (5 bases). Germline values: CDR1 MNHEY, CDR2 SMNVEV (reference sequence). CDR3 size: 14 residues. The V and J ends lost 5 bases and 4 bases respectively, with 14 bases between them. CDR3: CASSPDRVRYGYTF. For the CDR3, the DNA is TGTGCCAGCAGTCCCGACAGAGTTCGCTATGGCTACACCTTC.

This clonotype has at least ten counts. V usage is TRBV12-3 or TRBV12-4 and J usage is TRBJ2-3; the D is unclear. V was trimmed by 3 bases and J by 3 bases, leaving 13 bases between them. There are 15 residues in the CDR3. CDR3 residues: CASSLLGSGTDTQYF. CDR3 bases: TGTGCCAGCAGTTTGCTGGGTTCCGGAACAGATACGCAGTATTTT.

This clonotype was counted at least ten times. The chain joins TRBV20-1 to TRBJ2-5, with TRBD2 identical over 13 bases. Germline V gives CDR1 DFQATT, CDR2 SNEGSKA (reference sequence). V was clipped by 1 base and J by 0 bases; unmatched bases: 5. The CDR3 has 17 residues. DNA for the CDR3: TGCAGTGCTAGAGCGACTAGCGGGAGGATTTACCAAGAGACCCAGTACTTC. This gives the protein CSARATSGRIYQETQYF.

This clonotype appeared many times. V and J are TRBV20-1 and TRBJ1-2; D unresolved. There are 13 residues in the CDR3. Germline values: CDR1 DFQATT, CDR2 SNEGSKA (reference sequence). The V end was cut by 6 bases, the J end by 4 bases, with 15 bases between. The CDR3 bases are TGCAGTGCGGTACGGGGATTCAGCTATGGCTACACCTTC. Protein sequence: CSAVRGFSYGYTF.

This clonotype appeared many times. The DNA for the CDR3 is TGTGCCAGCAGCCGGACTAGAGCCCAATACAATGAGCAGTTCTTC. It codes for CASSRTRAQYNEQFF. The rearrangement uses TRBV14 and TRBJ2-1, with 7 positions matching TRBD2. Germline CDR1 SGHDN, CDR2 FVKESK. Trimming removed 4 bases from V and 4 bases from J; junction bases left unmatched: 7. The CDR3 spans 15 residues.

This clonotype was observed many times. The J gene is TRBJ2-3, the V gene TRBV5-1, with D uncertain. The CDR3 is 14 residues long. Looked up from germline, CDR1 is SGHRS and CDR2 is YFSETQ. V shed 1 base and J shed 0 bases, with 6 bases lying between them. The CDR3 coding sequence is TGCGCCAGCAGCTTGAGACCTAGCACAGATACGCAGTATTTT. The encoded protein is CASSLRPSTDTQYF.

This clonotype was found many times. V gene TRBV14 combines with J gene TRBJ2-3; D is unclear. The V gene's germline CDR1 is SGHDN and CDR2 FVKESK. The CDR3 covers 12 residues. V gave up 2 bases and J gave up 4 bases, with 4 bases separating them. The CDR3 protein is CASSQQADTQYF. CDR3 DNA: TGTGCCAGCAGCCAACAAGCAGATACGCAGTATTTT.

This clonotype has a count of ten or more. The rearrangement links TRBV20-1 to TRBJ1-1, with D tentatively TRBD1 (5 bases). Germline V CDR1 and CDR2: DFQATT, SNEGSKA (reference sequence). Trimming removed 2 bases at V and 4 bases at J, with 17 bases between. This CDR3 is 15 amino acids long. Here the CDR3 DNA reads TGCAGTGCTAGATACCTTGTGGGGGTATCCACTGAAGCTTTCTTT. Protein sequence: CSARYLVGVSTEAFF.

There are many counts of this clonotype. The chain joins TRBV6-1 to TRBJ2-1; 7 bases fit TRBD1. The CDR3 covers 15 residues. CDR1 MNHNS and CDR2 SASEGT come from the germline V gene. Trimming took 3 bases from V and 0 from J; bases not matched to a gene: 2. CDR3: CASSEYRGSYNEQFF. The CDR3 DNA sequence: TGTGCCAGCAGTGAGTACAGGGGCTCCTACAATGAGCAGTTCTTC.

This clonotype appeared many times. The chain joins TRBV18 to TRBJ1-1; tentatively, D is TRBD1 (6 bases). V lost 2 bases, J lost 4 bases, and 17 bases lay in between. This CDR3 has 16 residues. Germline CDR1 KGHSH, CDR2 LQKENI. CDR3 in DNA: TGTGCCAGCTCACCAGGAAAAGGTGGGGGGGCCACTGAAGCTTTCTTT. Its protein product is CASSPGKGGGATEAFF.

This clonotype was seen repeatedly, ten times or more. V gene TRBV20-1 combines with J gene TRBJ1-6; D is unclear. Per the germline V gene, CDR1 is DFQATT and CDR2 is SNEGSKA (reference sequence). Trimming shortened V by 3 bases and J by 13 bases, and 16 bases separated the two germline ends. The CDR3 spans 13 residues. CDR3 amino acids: CSASPGTDFPLHF. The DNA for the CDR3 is TGCAGTGCTAGCCCGGGCACCGACTTCCCCCTCCACTTT.

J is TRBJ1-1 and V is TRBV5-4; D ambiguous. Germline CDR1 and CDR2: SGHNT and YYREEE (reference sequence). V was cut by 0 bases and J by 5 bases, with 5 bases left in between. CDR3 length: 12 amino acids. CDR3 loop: CASSLDRTEAFF. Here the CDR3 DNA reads TGTGCCAGCAGCTTGGATCGAACTGAAGCTTTCTTT.

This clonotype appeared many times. Written as DNA, the CDR3 is TGTGCCAGCAGTGGGAGAGGACCCATCGCTAACACTGAAGCTTTCTTT. Translating gives CASSGRGPIANTEAFF. The chain combines TRBV6-1 with TRBJ1-1; D gene ambiguous. The CDR3 contains 16 residues. V was shortened by 4 bases and J by 2 bases, with 17 bases between the two germline ends. CDR1 and CDR2 (germline): MNHNS, SASEGT.

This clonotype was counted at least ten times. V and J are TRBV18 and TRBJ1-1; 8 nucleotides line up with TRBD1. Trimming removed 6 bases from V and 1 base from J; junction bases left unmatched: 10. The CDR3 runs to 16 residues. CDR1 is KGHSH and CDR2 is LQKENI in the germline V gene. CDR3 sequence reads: CASSGGQGRRNTEAFF. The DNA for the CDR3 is TGTGCCAGCTCGGGAGGACAGGGACGGAGGAACACTGAAGCTTTCTTT. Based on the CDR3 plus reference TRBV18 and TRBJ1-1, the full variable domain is NAGVMQNPRHLVRRRGQEARLRCSPMKGHSHVYWYRQLPEEGLKFMVYLQKENIIDESGMPKERFSAEFPKEGPSILRIQQVVRGDSAAYFCASSGGQGRRNTEAFFGQGTRLTVV.

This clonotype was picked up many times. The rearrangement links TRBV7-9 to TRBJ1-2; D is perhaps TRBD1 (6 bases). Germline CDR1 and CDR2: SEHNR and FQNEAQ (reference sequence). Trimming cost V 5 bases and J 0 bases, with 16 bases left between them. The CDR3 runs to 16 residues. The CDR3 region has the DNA TGTGCCAGCAGCGTATTAAGGGACACCCCTAACTATGGCTACACCTTC. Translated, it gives CASSVLRDTPNYGYTF.

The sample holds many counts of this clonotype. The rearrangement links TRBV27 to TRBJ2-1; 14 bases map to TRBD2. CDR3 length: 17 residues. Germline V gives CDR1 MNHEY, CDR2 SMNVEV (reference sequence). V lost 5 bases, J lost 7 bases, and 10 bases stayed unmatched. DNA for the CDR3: TGTGCCAGCAGTCCGCAACGGGGACTAGCGGGAGTAAATGAGCAGTTCTTC. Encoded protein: CASSPQRGLAGVNEQFF.

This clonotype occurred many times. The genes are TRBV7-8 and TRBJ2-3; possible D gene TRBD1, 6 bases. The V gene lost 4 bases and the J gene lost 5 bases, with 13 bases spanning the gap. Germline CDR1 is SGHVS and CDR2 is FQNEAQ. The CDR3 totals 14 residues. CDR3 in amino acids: CASSYQGTGDTQYF. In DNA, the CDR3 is TGTGCCAGCAGCTACCAGGGGACGGGAGATACGCAGTATTTT. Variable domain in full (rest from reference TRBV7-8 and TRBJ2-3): GAGVSQSPRYKVAKRGQDVALRCDPISGHVSLFWYQQALGQGPEFLTYFQNEAQLDKSGLPSDRFFAERPEGSVSTLKIQRTQQEDSAVYLCASSYQGTGDTQYFGPGTRLTVL.

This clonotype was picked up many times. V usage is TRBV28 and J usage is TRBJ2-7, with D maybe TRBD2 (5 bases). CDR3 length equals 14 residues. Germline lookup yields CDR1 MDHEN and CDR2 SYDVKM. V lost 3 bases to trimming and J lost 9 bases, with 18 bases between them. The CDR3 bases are TGTGCCAGCAGTTTGGGAGTGGCGGTACGCGGGCAGTACTTC. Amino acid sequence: CASSLGVAVRGQYF.